These 9 T cell receptor beta chains came from one sample sequenced in a study of T cells in Graves' hyperthyroidism and ophthalmopathy (dated by TCRdb to between 2017 and 2020). The method behind the library was multiplex PCR. The instrument given in TCRdb is Illumina HiSeq 2000. The TCR beta CDR3 regions were amplified from RNA transcripts. The TCR CDR3 was subjected to a first round of RT-PCR using the HTBI primer set and the Qiagen OneStep RT-PCR kit. TCRdb trimmed the raw reads at Q25, called clones with MiXCR and kept productive beta chains. Rows merge per CDR3 protein into single entries with the most common DNA and genes. Present in this sample are some 490,000 distinct CDR3 sequences, about 16% of which were seen just once. Approximately 30% of the sample is in the top ten clones. Sequencing was carried out using blood. These receptors all stem from a woman aged 30 to 39 with Graves' ophthalmopathy.

The genes are TRBV2 and TRBJ2-7; 13 bases match TRBD2. Germline V gene data show CDR1 as SNHLY and CDR2 as FYNNEI. V was clipped by 3 bases and J by 4 bases; unmatched bases: 3. There are 15 residues in the CDR3. CDR3 residues: CASSEELAGGYEQYF. The CDR3 coding sequence is TGTGCCAGCAGTGAGGAACTAGCGGGGGGGTACGAGCAGTACTTC.

This clonotype appeared many times. The chain is built from TRBV11-2 and TRBJ2-5; possibly TRBD2 for D (6 bases). Germline CDR1 reads SGHAT; CDR2 reads FQNNGV. The V end lost 5 bases, the J end lost 5 bases, and 12 bases lay between the germline ends. This CDR3 is 13 amino acids long. DNA for the CDR3: TGTGCCAGCAGCACCGGGGAGGTGGAGACCCAGTACTTC. Residues: CASSTGEVETQYF. The whole variable domain, remainder taken from reference TRBV11-2 and TRBJ2-5, is EAGVAQSPRYKIIEKRQSVAFWCNPISGHATLYWYQQILGQGPKLLIQFQNNGVVDDSQLPKDRFSAERLKGVDSTLKIQPAKLEDSAVYLCASSTGEVETQYFGPGTRLLVL.

At least ten counts were recorded for this clonotype. The chain has TRBV6-2 or TRBV6-3 and TRBJ2-7, with D maybe TRBD2 (5 bases). CDR1 and CDR2 from the germline V gene are MNHEY and SVGEGT. Trimming took off 8 bases at V and 4 bases at J, with 18 bases between the two ends. The CDR3 contains 14 residues. The CDR3 reads CASGLTRTAYEQYF. In nucleotides, the CDR3 is TGTGCCAGCGGTCTGACCAGGACTGCGTACGAGCAGTACTTC.

The J gene is TRBJ2-1, the V gene TRBV5-1; the match to TRBD2 covers 11 bases. The germline V gene has CDR1 SGHRS and CDR2 YFSETQ. The V gene end was trimmed by 4 bases and the J gene end by 12 bases; junction bases not matched to a gene: 9. There are 14 residues in the CDR3. The CDR3 reads CASSTPLAGARQFF. CDR3 sequence (DNA): TGCGCCAGCAGCACCCCACTAGCGGGAGCGCGGCAGTTCTTC.

This clonotype was counted ten times or more. The V gene is TRBV7-2, the J gene TRBJ2-1, with 8 bases lining up with TRBD2. CDR1 and CDR2 from the germline V gene are SGHTA and FQGNSA. V trimming: 4 bases; J trimming: 3 bases; junction bases outside the gene matches: 5. The length of the CDR3 is 15 residues. CDR3 region: CASSSGGVSYNEQFF. CDR3 DNA sequence: TGTGCCAGCAGCTCGGGGGGGGTCAGCTACAATGAGCAGTTCTTC. Using reference TRBV7-2 and TRBJ2-1 for the parts outside the CDR3, the full variable domain is GAGVSQSPSNKVTEKGKDVELRCDPISGHTALYWYRQSLGQGLEFLIYFQGNSAPDKSGLPSDRFSAERTGGSVSTLTIQRTQQEDSAVYLCASSSGGVSYNEQFFGPGTRLTVL.

This clonotype was picked up a small number of times. The V call is TRBV15, the J call TRBJ1-6; possibly TRBD1 for D (5 bases). CDR1 is LNHNV, CDR2 YYDKDF, per germline (reference sequence). The V end was cut by 5 bases, the J end by 10 bases, with 15 bases between. This CDR3 is built from 14 residues. The CDR3 coding sequence is TGTGCCACCAGCGCTCGGGTTTGGGACTCACCCCTCCACTTT. It translates to CATSARVWDSPLHF.

In its sample, this clonotype was seen a few times. The chain links TRBV20-1 to TRBJ2-5, with 8 bases lining up with TRBD1. The CDR3 contains 12 residues. Unmatched junction bases numbered 5, after V lost 6 bases and J lost 5 bases. CDR1 is DFQATT and CDR2 is SNEGSKA in the germline V gene (reference sequence). The CDR3 here is CSARTGHETQYF. DNA of the CDR3: TGCAGTGCCAGGACAGGGCACGAGACCCAGTACTTC.

This clonotype has a count of ten or more. The gene calls are TRBV3-1 and TRBJ2-5, with D unresolved. The CDR3 is 12 residues long. The V gene's germline CDR1 is LGHDT and CDR2 YNNKEL (reference sequence). Trimming took off 4 bases at V and 7 bases at J, with 10 bases between the two ends. In DNA, the CDR3 is TGTGCCAGCAGCCCCCTAGACGGGACCCAGTACTTC. Amino acid sequence: CASSPLDGTQYF.

This clonotype was recorded a few times. The rearrangement joins TRBV6-1 to TRBJ2-1; D call uncertain. The V and J ends lost 9 bases and 0 bases respectively, with 9 bases between them. The CDR3 loop spans 13 amino acids. Germline values: CDR1 MNHNS, CDR2 SASEGT. The CDR3 here is CASRHSSYNEQFF. DNA for the CDR3: TGTGCCAGTAGACATAGCTCCTACAATGAGCAGTTCTTC.